Described below is a single T cell receptor (beta chain) sequence and its context. The CDR3 has 17 amino acids. CDR1 and CDR2 (germline): LNHDA, SQIVND (reference sequence). After removal of 5 bases from V and 3 bases from J, the junction contained 12 bases not matched to a gene. The entry originates in a study of blood T cell repertoires in COVID-19. This study enrolled people aged about 18 to 95 from 20 to 25 US geographic areas. Cohort placement rested on clinical history that participants reported themselves. Clones were read by immunoSEQ multiplex PCR, and TCRdb kept only the in-frame ones, dropping some. The sample has around 78,000 clones, about 89% seen once.

The chain joins TRBV19 to TRBJ2-7; 11 nucleotides align to TRBD1. This clonotype originated in a woman between 50 and 59 years old with acute COVID-19. The sample taken for sequencing was PBMCs or T cells enriched from blood (not recorded which). In nucleotides, the CDR3 is TGTGCCAGTAGTCCTCGGGACAGGGGGACCTTCCGCTACGAGCAGTACTTC. Its protein product is CASSPRDRGTFRYEQYF.